This record covers a single T cell receptor beta chain. These data belong to a study of T-cell memory formation after mild COVID-19. V lost 2 bases to trimming and J lost 0 bases, with 13 bases between them. The V gene's germline CDR1 is SGHNT and CDR2 YYREEE (reference sequence). The CDR3 length is 16 residues. Each CDR3 protein is one row after TCRdb ran MiXCR on the 5' RACE reads. Found here are under 150,000 distinct CDR3 sequences, roughly 15% of them singletons; the top ten hold approximately 15%. The rearrangement joins TRBV5-4 to TRBJ2-3; tentatively, D is TRBD1 or TRBD2 (5 bases each). Source material: PBMCs or a T cell subset sorted from them (not recorded which). This clonotype was sampled from an adult woman who had mild COVID-19 (a few samples of this study predate the infection). Cell type and time point are not known. Written as DNA, the CDR3 is TGTGCCAGCAGCTTAACCAGGGAGCGTAGCACAGATACGCAGTATTTT. Translation: CASSLTRERSTDTQYF. The entire variable domain, with the rest obtained from reference TRBV5-4 and TRBJ2-3, is as follows: ETGVTQSPTHLIKTRGQQVTLRCSSQSGHNTVSWYQQALGQGPQFIFQYYREEENGRGNFPPRFSGLQFPNYSSELNVNALELDDSALYLCASSLTRERSTDTQYFGPGTRLTVL.